This TCR beta chain is drawn from a study of T cell repertoires in cytomegalovirus infection. On the study more broadly: Use of recently identified HLA-C-restricted and well-studied HLA-B-restricted CMV epitopes was part of the study. Matching HLA type, along with CMV infection, was indicated by public TCR beta signatures.

A single record per CDR3 protein comes from TCRdb applying MiXCR to the reads. There are some 560,000 distinct CDR3 sequences in the sample; under 45% occur only once, and around 46% lies in the top ten. This clonotype was picked up a small number of times. Its specificity is not known. Looked up from germline, CDR1 is MDHEN and CDR2 is SYDVKM. The CDR3 runs 14 residues. With V trimmed by 7 bases and J by 1 base, 4 bases remained unmatched. This sequence was found in a human donor in good health (CMV status not recorded). Some clones in this sample may be carry-over from other donors' samples. The sample consisted of cultured PBMCs, taken from culture after CMV antigen stimulation. The chain links TRBV28 to TRBJ2-3; 8 bases map to TRBD2. The CDR3 region has the DNA TGTGCCAGCAAAAGAGCGGGGGGCACAGATACGCAGTATTTT. Translation: CASKRAGGTDTQYF.